What follows are 17 T cell receptor beta chains derived from one specimen sequenced in a study of human T cells and chemical hapten exposure. The time point: pre-sensitization, week 0. As for treatment: therapeutic diphenylcyclopropenone sensitization with weekly scalp DPC. TCRdb fed the RACE reads into MiXCR, producing one record per CDR3 protein. The table lists fewer than 300,000 distinct CDR3 sequences, about 8.1% of them singletons. This sample comprised whole blood, obtained in connection with sensitization to the hapten diphenylcyclopropenone (DPC). The receptors originated from a woman in her forties with alopecia areata. Some clones in this sample may be carry-over from other donors' samples.

The gene calls are TRBV4-3 and TRBJ1-1; perhaps TRBD1 as D (6 bases). V was shortened by 0 bases and J by 1 base, with 15 bases between the two germline ends. CDR3 length: 17 amino acids. Germline V CDR1 and CDR2: LGHNA, YSLEER. CDR3 residues: CASSQDRRGRRNTEAFF. The CDR3 nucleotides read TGCGCCAGCAGCCAAGATCGGCGGGGGCGGAGGAACACTGAAGCTTTCTTT.

The table lists this clonotype with a few counts. The chain recombines TRBV20-1 with TRBJ2-6, with TRBD2 matching 13 bases. The germline V gene has CDR1 DFQATT and CDR2 SNEGSKA (reference sequence). The CDR3 is made up of 16 amino acids. The V and J ends lost 3 bases and 2 bases, in that order; junction bases with no gene match: 1. The CDR3 sequence: CSASGLAGAGANVLTF. The CDR3 nucleotides are TGCAGTGCTAGCGGACTAGCGGGAGCTGGGGCCAACGTCCTGACTTTC.

This chain's CDR3 is CAWSRTTADQPQHF. The CDR3 DNA reads as TGTGCCTGGAGCCGGACGACAGCCGATCAGCCCCAGCATTTT. This chain uses TRBV30 with TRBJ1-5; weak D call: TRBD1 (5 bases). Trimming pared 3 bases from V and 5 bases from J, leaving 14 bases between. Germline V CDR1 and CDR2: GTSNPN, SVGIG (reference sequence). The CDR3 has 14 residues.

This chain uses TRBV29-1 with TRBJ2-2, with D perhaps TRBD1 (6 bases). The V end lost 6 bases, the J end lost 5 bases, and 10 bases lay between the germline ends. CDR3 length: 12 residues. Germline CDR1 reads SQVTM; CDR2 reads ANQGSEA. The CDR3 DNA reads as TGCAGCGTATCCAGGGGTACCGGGGAGCTGTTTTTT. This gives the protein CSVSRGTGELFF.

This clonotype was counted ten times or more. The rearrangement links TRBV6-5 to TRBJ2-2, with TRBD2 matching 7 bases. This CDR3 comprises 13 residues. Germline values: CDR1 MNHEY, CDR2 SVGAGI. The V segment lost 5 bases and the J segment 6 bases; nucleotides outside the gene matches: 3. The CDR3 reads CASSQGLSGELFF. The CDR3 coding sequence is TGTGCCAGCAGTCAGGGACTATCCGGGGAGCTGTTTTTT.

The CDR3 reads CASSLNGYSGNTIYF. As DNA, the CDR3 is TGTGCCAGCAGTTTAAACGGTTACTCTGGAAACACCATATATTTT. The V and J genes are TRBV27 and TRBJ1-3; D unclear. The CDR3 totals 15 residues. The ends were cut back, 2 bases at V and 0 bases at J, with 8 bases in the middle. The germline gives CDR1 MNHEY, CDR2 SMNVEV (reference sequence).

A few counts support this clonotype. The chain is built from TRBV25-1 and TRBJ1-2; no clear D. The CDR3 loop spans 12 amino acids. Germline V CDR1 and CDR2: MGHDK, SYGVNS. The V gene lost 10 bases and the J gene lost 3 bases, with 12 bases spanning the gap. This CDR3 reads CATLGTYYGYTF. The CDR3 coding sequence is TGTGCCACCCTAGGAACATACTATGGCTACACCTTC.

The J gene is TRBJ2-1, the V gene TRBV12-3 or TRBV12-4, with 9 positions matching TRBD1. This CDR3 is 15 amino acids long. V shed 5 bases and J 6 bases; nucleotides not matched to a gene: 8. CDR3 nucleotides: TGTGCCAGCAGTCGGATGGGGACAGGGAGCAATGAGCAGTTCTTC. Residues: CASSRMGTGSNEQFF.

This clonotype was picked up many times. The chain recombines TRBV12-3 or TRBV12-4 with TRBJ1-2; D ambiguous. The CDR3 sequence is 14 residues long. The germline V and J ends were trimmed by 1 base and 3 bases, with 9 bases remaining between them. CDR3 loop: CASSLDAKDYGYTF. CDR3 nucleotides: TGTGCCAGCAGTTTAGATGCAAAGGACTATGGCTACACCTTC.

The chain uses TRBV7-2 and TRBJ2-4; 13 nucleotides line up with TRBD2. The length of the CDR3 is 17 residues. Trimming cost V 4 bases and J 4 bases; bases outside gene matches: 7. Germline CDR1 and CDR2: SGHTA and FQGNSA. CDR3 nucleotides: TGTGCCAGCAGCTCCACTAGCGGGAGGGCTCGAAAAAACATTCAGTACTTC. Translated: CASSSTSGRARKNIQYF.

This clonotype has just a few counts. The chain links TRBV21-1 to TRBJ1-5; TRBD1, the D gene given by the table, was not confirmed from the DNA. TRBV21-1 is classified as a pseudogene. The CDR3 sequence is 19 residues long. CDR3 sequence: CASSTIWDRGIGSNQPQHF. CDR3 DNA sequence: TGTGCCAGCAGCACGATCTGGGACAGGGGAATTGGTAGCAATCAGCCCCAGCATTTT.

This chain links TRBV28 with TRBJ2-1; TRBD2 matches at 9 bases. Trimming cost V 4 bases and J 0 bases; bases outside gene matches: 4. In germline, CDR1 is MDHEN, CDR2 SYDVKM. The CDR3 covers 16 residues. The CDR3 DNA reads TGTGCCAGCAGTTCCCTAGCGGGGAGCTCCTACAATGAGCAGTTCTTC. Its translation is CASSSLAGSSYNEQFF.

This sequence joins TRBV5-5 and TRBJ1-1, with TRBD1 as a possible D gene (5 bases). V shed 4 bases and J shed 0 bases, with 13 bases lying between them. Germline V CDR1 and CDR2: SGHKS, YYEKEE (reference sequence). The CDR3 spans 15 residues. The CDR3: CASSPGARVNTEAFF. The CDR3 bases are TGTGCCAGCAGCCCTGGAGCCAGGGTGAACACTGAAGCTTTCTTT.

This clonotype has just a few counts. The chain uses TRBV18 and TRBJ2-3, with D tentatively TRBD2 (6 bases). The CDR3 runs 14 residues. V lost 1 base and J lost 1, with 6 bases in between. CDR1 is KGHSH, CDR2 LQKENI, per germline. CDR3 amino acids: CASSPLAGTDTQYF. The CDR3 region has the DNA TGTGCCAGCTCACCACTAGCGGGCACAGATACGCAGTATTTT.

The chain recombines TRBV9 with TRBJ1-6, with D tentatively TRBD1 (6 bases). Trimming removed 7 bases from V and 8 bases from J, with 22 bases in between. Germline-derived CDR1 and CDR2 are SGDLS and YYNGEE. The CDR3 loop spans 16 amino acids. CDR3 in amino acids: CASQKGEGSGDSPLHF. CDR3 nucleotide sequence: TGTGCCAGCCAGAAGGGCGAGGGGTCAGGGGATTCACCCCTCCACTTT.

V usage is TRBV6-1 and J usage is TRBJ2-7, with TRBD1 identical over 7 bases. There are 15 residues in the CDR3. The germline CDR1 and CDR2 sequences are MNHNS and SASEGT. Trimming took 2 bases from V and 5 from J; bases not matched to a gene: 9. The CDR3 sequence: CASSEPRQGRNEQYF. In nucleotides, the CDR3 is TGTGCCAGCAGTGAACCCCGACAGGGAAGGAACGAGCAGTACTTC.

This clonotype was recorded at least ten times. V and J are TRBV4-1 and TRBJ1-5; perhaps TRBD1 as D (5 bases). Germline V gene data show CDR1 as MGHRA and CDR2 as YSYEKL. The CDR3 totals 15 residues. Trimming cost V 1 base and J 5 bases, with 12 bases left between them. This CDR3 is CASSQAGLGHQPQHF. The CDR3 bases are TGCGCCAGCAGCCAAGCGGGTTTGGGGCATCAGCCCCAGCATTTT.